This TCR beta chain was documented in a study of cytomegalovirus exposure and HLA in healthy donors. Background on the study: An earlier analysis identified approximately 120 million unique TCR beta sequences in 170 million or so T cells.

In the PCR, 60 Vbeta and 13 Jbeta primers were used. Measured with immunoSEQ multiplex PCR; TCRdb has only the in-frame clones, and not every one. In the table there are about 180,000 clones, roughly 77% of which are singletons. At sampling all donors were nominally healthy, likely with unrecorded immune exposures. The germline V and J ends were trimmed by 6 bases and 7 bases, with 9 bases remaining between them. The germline CDR1 and CDR2 sequences are LNHDA and SQIVND (reference sequence). CDR3 length: 11 residues. V is TRBV19 and J is TRBJ1-2; no reliable D call. Sequenced: PBMCs. The TCR sequence derives from a woman under 40 in good health and CMV-seronegative. The CDR3 DNA reads TGTGCCAGTAGCACGGGGTTTGGCTACACCTTC. It translates to CASSTGFGYTF. The full variable domain, with the rest looked up from reference TRBV19 and TRBJ1-2, is DGGITQSPKYLFRKEGQNVTLSCEQNLNHDAMYWYRQDPGQGLRLIYYSQIVNDFQKGDIAEGYSVSREKKESFPLTVTSAQKNPTAFYLCASSTGFGYTFGSGTRLTVV.